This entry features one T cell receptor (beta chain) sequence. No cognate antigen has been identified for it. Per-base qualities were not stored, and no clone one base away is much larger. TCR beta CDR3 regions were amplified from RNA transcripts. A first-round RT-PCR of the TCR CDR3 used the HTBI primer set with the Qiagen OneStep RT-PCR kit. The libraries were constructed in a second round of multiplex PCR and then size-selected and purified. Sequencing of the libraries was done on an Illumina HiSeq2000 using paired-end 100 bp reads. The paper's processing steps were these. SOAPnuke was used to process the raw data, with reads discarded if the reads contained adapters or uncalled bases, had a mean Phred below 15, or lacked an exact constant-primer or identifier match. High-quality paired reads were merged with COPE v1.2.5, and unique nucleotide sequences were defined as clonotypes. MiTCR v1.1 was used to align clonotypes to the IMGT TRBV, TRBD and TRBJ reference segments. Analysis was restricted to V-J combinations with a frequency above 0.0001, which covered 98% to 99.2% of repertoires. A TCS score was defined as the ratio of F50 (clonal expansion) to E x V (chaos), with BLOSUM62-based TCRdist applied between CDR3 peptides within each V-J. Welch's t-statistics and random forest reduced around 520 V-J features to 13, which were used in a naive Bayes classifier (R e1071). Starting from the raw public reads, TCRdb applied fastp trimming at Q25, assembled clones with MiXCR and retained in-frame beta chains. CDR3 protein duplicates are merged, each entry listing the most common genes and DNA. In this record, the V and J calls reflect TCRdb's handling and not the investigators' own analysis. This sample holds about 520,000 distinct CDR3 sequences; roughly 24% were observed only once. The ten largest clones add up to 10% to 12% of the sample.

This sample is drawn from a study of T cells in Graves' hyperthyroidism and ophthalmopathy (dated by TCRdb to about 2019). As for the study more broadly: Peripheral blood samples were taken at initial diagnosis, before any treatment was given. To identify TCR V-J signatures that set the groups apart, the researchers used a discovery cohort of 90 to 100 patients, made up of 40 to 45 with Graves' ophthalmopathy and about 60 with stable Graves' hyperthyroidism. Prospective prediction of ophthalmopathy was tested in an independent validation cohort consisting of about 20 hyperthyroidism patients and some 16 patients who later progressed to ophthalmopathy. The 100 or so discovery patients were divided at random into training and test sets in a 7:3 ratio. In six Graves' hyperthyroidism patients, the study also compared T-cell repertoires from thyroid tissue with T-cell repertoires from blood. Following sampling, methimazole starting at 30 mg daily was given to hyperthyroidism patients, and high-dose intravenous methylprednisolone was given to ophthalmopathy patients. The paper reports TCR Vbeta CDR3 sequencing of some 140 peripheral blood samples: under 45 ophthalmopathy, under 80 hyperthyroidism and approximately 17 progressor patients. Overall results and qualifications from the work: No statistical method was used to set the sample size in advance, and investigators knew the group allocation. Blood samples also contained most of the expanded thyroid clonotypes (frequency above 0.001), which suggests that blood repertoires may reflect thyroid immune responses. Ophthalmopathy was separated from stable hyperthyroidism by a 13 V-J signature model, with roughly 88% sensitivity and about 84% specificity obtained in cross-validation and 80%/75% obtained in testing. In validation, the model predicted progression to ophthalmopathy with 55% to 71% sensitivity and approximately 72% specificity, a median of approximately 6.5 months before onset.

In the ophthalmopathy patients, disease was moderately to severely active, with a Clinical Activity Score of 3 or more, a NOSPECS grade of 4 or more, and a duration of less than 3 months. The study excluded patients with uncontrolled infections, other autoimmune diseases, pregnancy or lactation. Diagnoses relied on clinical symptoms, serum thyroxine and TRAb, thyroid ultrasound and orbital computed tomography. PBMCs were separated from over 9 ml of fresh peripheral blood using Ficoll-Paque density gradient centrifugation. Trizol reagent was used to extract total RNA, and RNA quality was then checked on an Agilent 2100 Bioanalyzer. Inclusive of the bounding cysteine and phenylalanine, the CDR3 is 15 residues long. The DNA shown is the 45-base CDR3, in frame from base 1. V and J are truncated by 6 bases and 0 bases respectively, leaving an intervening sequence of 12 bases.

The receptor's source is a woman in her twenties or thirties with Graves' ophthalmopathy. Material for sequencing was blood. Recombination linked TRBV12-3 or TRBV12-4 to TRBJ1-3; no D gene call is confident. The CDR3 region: CASRVQDTSGNTIYF. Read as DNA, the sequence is TGTGCCAGCAGGGTTCAGGATACCTCTGGAAACACCATATATTTT.